Listed below are T cell receptor beta chains from one sample, sequenced in a study of shared T cell receptors in the human thymus. The data were produced by immunoSEQ multiplex PCR, yet TCRdb's version contains in-frame clones alone and is incomplete. In the table there are about 660,000 clones, 85% to 90% of which are singletons. These data also formed part of another study, on human thymus T cells.

Sequenced: thymocytes. The receptors come from a boy in the first two years of life with a congenital heart defect. Each CDR3 is given with its conserved first and last residue. The order of the fields is D gene, clone size, V gene, J gene, CDR3 DNA, CDR3 protein. A D gene is named only where the DNA matches it firmly. Not every row has a clone size; where given, it reads once, few, many or a size class.

TRBD1	few	TRBV7-2	TRBJ2-3	TGTGCCAGCAGCGGACGGGACAGTAAAACAGATACGCAGTATTTT	CASSGRDSKTDTQYF
-	-	TRBV11-2	TRBJ2-2	TGTGCCAGCAGCTTCCAGGGGGGCACCGGGGAGCTGTTTTTT	CASSFQGGTGELFF
TRBD1	-	TRBV29-1	TRBJ2-5	TGCAGCGACACATATGGACAGGGAAAGGGAGAGACCCAGTACTTC	CSDTYGQGKGETQYF
-	once	TRBV4-2	TRBJ2-4	TGTGCCAGCAGCCAAGATCTCCGGGCCAGGGAACAAAACATTCAGTACTTC	CASSQDLRAREQNIQYF
-	few	TRBV7-9	TRBJ2-7	TGTGCCAGCAGCTCTGAGACGGCGAGGGACTCCTACGAGCAGTACTTC	CASSSETARDSYEQYF
-	-	TRBV4-1	TRBJ1-4	TGCGCCAGCAGCCACCACCCCATACTTTCGAATGAAAAACTGTTTTTT	CASSHHPILSNEKLFF
TRBD2	-	TRBV5-1	TRBJ2-3	TGCGCCAGCAGCTTTTGGGAGGCTAGCGGGAGGGCGGCGCAGTATTTT	CASSFWEASGRAAQYF
-	-	TRBV4-1	TRBJ2-5	TGCGCCAGCAGCCAAGTGAGTGTGGGCAAAAAGATCGCCCAGTACTTC	CASSQVSVGKKIAQYF
-	-	TRBV28	TRBJ1-5	TGTGCCAGCAGCTACGGAACAGGGAATCAGCCCCAGCATTTT	CASSYGTGNQPQHF
TRBD1	-	TRBV7-9	TRBJ2-7	TGTGCCAGCAGCTTCCGACAGGGGAGCGTCTACGAGCAGTACTTC	CASSFRQGSVYEQYF
TRBD2	few	TRBV6-6	TRBJ2-7	TGTGCCAGCTCGACTAGCGGGAAACCCTCCTACGAGCAGTACTTC	CASSTSGKPSYEQYF
-	-	TRBV21-1	TRBJ2-7	TGTGCCAGCAGCACCCCCCCAACTTACGAGCAGTACTTC	CASSTPPTYEQYF